These 17 T cell receptor beta chains share one sample of origin, sequenced in a study of post-analysis software for immune sequencing data. Whole-study results and caveats: There were five or six TRBV segments more frequent in patients than controls, and TRBV5-6, TRBV5-1 and TRBV20-1 were among them.

Antigens for these TCRs are unknown. The TCR beta cDNA libraries carried unique molecular identifiers. In TCRdb, the PCR reads were re-called with MiXCR into one record per CDR3 protein. Here the sample spans roughly 800,000 distinct CDR3 sequences, roughly 50% being singletons. The source material was blood. These receptors came from a girl aged 5-17 years with multiple sclerosis.

This sequence joins TRBV20-1 and TRBJ2-7, with D perhaps matching TRBD1 (5 bases). CDR1 and CDR2 (germline): DFQATT, SNEGSKA (reference sequence). The CDR3 totals 14 residues. Between the trimmed V and J ends, which lost 5 bases and 0 bases, there was a span of 14 bases. CDR3 DNA sequence: TGCAGTGCTGGGGCCACGTATACCTCCTACGAGCAGTACTTC. It translates to CSAGATYTSYEQYF.

This clonotype was recorded many times. One end of the junction fails to match germline, which may point to a read error. For the CDR3, the DNA is TGTGCCAGCAGCTTAGCGGGGGGAAACAATGAGCAGTTCTTC. Encoded protein: CASSLAGGNNEQFF. This chain uses TRBV5-1 with TRBJ2-1; 10 bases map to TRBD2. The germline V gene encodes CDR1 SGHRS and CDR2 YFSETQ. This CDR3 has 14 residues.

The V and J genes are TRBV20-1 and TRBJ2-7; D unclear. Germline assignment: CDR1 DFQATT and CDR2 SNEGSKA (reference sequence). Trimming shortened V by 3 bases and J by 2 bases, and 8 bases separated the two germline ends. The CDR3 loop spans 12 amino acids. The CDR3 DNA follows: TGCAGTGCTAGTGTCCGAACCTACGAGCAGTACTTC. Amino acids: CSASVRTYEQYF.

The J gene is TRBJ2-5, the V gene TRBV20-1; 7 bases are a match to TRBD2. The assigned J gene may be wrong: the sequence end matches TRBJ2-7 better. This CDR3 has 14 residues. Germline CDR1 DFQATT, CDR2 SNEGSKA (reference sequence). CDR3 sequence: CSARDRGVGSEQYF. CDR3 coding DNA: TGCAGTGCTAGAGATCGGGGGGTGGGCAGCGAGCAGTACTTC.

About this clonotype itself: A junction boundary mismatches the germline segment, possibly from a read error. The gene calls are TRBV6-1 and TRBJ2-3, with D tentatively TRBD2 (6 bases). The V gene's germline CDR1 is MNHNS and CDR2 SASEGT. CDR3 size: 14 residues. Written as DNA, the CDR3 is TGTGCCAGCAGGGAAGCGCCTCCCGGGGGAACGCAGTATTTT. Its translation: CASREAPPGGTQYF.

The V gene is TRBV7-9, the J gene TRBJ2-3, with TRBD2 identical over 9 bases. J was trimmed by 5 bases and V by 5 bases; bases with no gene match: 17. Germline CDR1 SEHNR, CDR2 FQNEAQ (reference sequence). The CDR3 totals 18 residues. The CDR3 region has the DNA TGTGCCAGCAGCCCGCCTCCTGGGGCTAGCGGGGACGGAGATACGCAGTATTTT. As protein: CASSPPPGASGDGDTQYF.

This clonotype was found a few times. The J gene is TRBJ2-5, the V gene TRBV7-9; 8 positions match TRBD1. The CDR3 runs 18 residues. Germline loops: CDR1 SEHNR, CDR2 FQNEAQ (reference sequence). J lost 4 bases, V lost 0 bases, and 13 bases had no gene match. DNA of the CDR3: TGTGCCAGCAGCTTAGCACACCGACCGGGACAGGAGAGAGAGACCCAGTACTTC. Its translation: CASSLAHRPGQERETQYF. Filled out from reference TRBV7-9 and TRBJ2-5, the complete variable domain reads DTGVSQNPRHKITKRGQNVTFRCDPISEHNRLYWYRQTLGQGPEFLTYFQNEAQLEKSRLLSDRFSAERPKGSFSTLEIQRTEQGDSAMYLCASSLAHRPGQERETQYFGPGTRLLVL.

The genes are TRBV25-1 and TRBJ1-1; no reliable D call. The CDR3 runs 12 residues. V dropped 3 bases and J dropped 7 bases, with 9 bases sitting between them. CDR1 is MGHDK, CDR2 SYGVNS, per germline. CDR3 DNA: TGTGCCAGCAGTGATGGGCGGGATGAAGCTTTCTTT. Protein: CASSDGRDEAFF.

The chain couples TRBV2 to TRBJ2-5; 9 nucleotides agree with TRBD1. The CDR3 runs 14 residues. Trimming removed 6 bases from V and 3 bases from J; junction bases left unmatched: 5. In germline, CDR1 is SNHLY, CDR2 FYNNEI. As DNA, the CDR3 is TGTGCCAGCAGGGCCGGGACAGGGAAAGAGACCCAGTACTTC. It codes for CASRAGTGKETQYF.

The gene calls are TRBV20-1 and TRBJ2-2, with D possibly TRBD2 on 6 matching bases. Germline V gene data show CDR1 as DFQATT and CDR2 as SNEGSKA (reference sequence). The CDR3 is made up of 16 amino acids. V dropped 4 bases and J dropped 3 bases, with 18 bases sitting between them. For the CDR3, the DNA is TGCAGTGCTAAGCGCGCCGGGACTGGAGACACCGGGGAGCTGTTTTTT. Translation: CSAKRAGTGDTGELFF.

This clonotype came up a few times. The chain joins TRBV7-3 to TRBJ2-4; weak D call: TRBD2 (7 bases). The last part of the DNA fits TRBJ2-7 better; the J call may be wrong. The CDR3 length is 14 residues. Germline CDR1 reads SGHTA; CDR2 reads FQGTGA. CDR3 sequence reads: CASSSLGGGYEQYF. The CDR3 DNA reads as TGTGCCAGCAGCTCCCTAGGGGGGGGCTACGAGCAGTACTTC.

This clonotype was counted once. The chain employs TRBV6-6 and TRBJ1-1, with D tentatively TRBD1 (5 bases). The germline V gene has CDR1 MNHNY and CDR2 SVGAGI (reference sequence). This CDR3 contains 14 residues. With 7 bases removed from V and 1 base from J, the gap between germline ends came to 13 bases. The CDR3 reads CASTRTRSNTEAFF. In DNA form, the CDR3 reads TGTGCCAGCACCAGGACACGGTCGAACACTGAAGCTTTCTTT.

This clonotype was detected ten times or more. The CDR3 region is CASSRAGQNYGYTF. DNA of the CDR3: TGTGCCAGCAGCCGAGCCGGACAGAACTATGGCTACACCTTC. The V gene is TRBV12-3 or TRBV12-4, the J gene TRBJ1-2, with a tentative D call TRBD1 (6 bases). Trimming left V 6 bases short and J 2 bases short, with 13 bases between. CDR3 size: 14 residues.

CDR3 sequence reads: CSARKGQGGNEQFF. As DNA, the CDR3 is TGCAGTGCTAGAAAGGGACAGGGGGGAAATGAGCAGTTCTTC. The chain is built from TRBV20-1 and TRBJ2-1; TRBD1 matches 11 bases. Trimming removed 2 bases from V and 7 bases from J; junction bases left unmatched: 4. This CDR3 is 14 amino acids long. Germline V gene lookup returns CDR1 DFQATT and CDR2 SNEGSKA (reference sequence).

J is TRBJ2-1 and V is TRBV9; TRBD1 matches at 8 bases. The J segment lost 5 bases and the V segment lost 2 bases, leaving 12 bases of the junction unmatched. CDR3 size: 17 residues. Germline lookup yields CDR1 SGDLS and CDR2 YYNGEE. CDR3 residues: CASSVASGTGIHNEQFF. CDR3 nucleotides: TGTGCCAGCAGCGTGGCATCTGGGACAGGTATCCACAATGAGCAGTTCTTC.

V and J are TRBV12-5 and TRBJ2-3, with 7 bases fitting TRBD1. Germline CDR1 is LGHNT and CDR2 is FRNRAP. The CDR3 runs 16 residues. J gave up 3 bases and V 4 bases, and 10 bases lay outside the gene matches. CDR3 protein: CASGSPPTGVTDTQYF. For the CDR3, the DNA is TGTGCTAGTGGTTCGCCGCCTACAGGGGTTACAGATACGCAGTATTTT.

This clonotype showed up just a few times. The J gene is TRBJ1-2, the V gene TRBV3-1, with D unclear. The germline CDR1 and CDR2 sequences are LGHDT and YNNKEL (reference sequence). The CDR3 has 15 amino acids. V lost 4 bases to trimming and J lost 0 bases, with 12 bases between them. The CDR3 nucleotides read TGTGCCAGCAGCCCAGCTGCCTTACCTAACTATGGCTACACCTTC. Its protein product is CASSPAALPNYGYTF.